This T cell receptor beta chain was identified in a study of control samples from healthy donors and cancer patients. The table came from immunoSEQ multiplex PCR; TCRdb's copy has only in-frame clones and leaves some out. The data hold about 75,000 clones, with around 94% observed a single time. The CDR3 spans 14 residues. From germline, CDR1 is SGHAT and CDR2 FQNNGV. Deletions cut 7 bases from V and 0 bases from J, with 9 bases between. The specimen was blood. V and J are TRBV11-2 and TRBJ2-2; D is ambiguous. This clonotype was obtained from a woman aged 40 to 50 in good health. The CDR3 loop is CASTSWTNTGELFF. The DNA for the CDR3 is TGTGCCAGCACCTCTTGGACGAACACCGGGGAGCTGTTTTTT.